This T cell receptor beta chain was documented in a study of T cells in Graves' hyperthyroidism and ophthalmopathy. Regarding the study as a whole: Blood shared most expanded thyroid clonotypes above 0.001.

Germline V gives CDR1 SEHNR, CDR2 FQNEAQ (reference sequence). Trimming left V 3 bases short and J 6 bases short, with 7 bases between. The CDR3 runs 12 residues. Comment on this clonotype: Its antigen is not known.

The investigators amplified TCR beta CDR3 regions from RNA transcripts. With the HTBI primer set, the TCR CDR3 went through a first round of RT-PCR. TCRdb used MiXCR to reprocess the multiplex PCR reads, holding one entry per CDR3 protein. The sample lists 650,000 to 800,000 distinct CDR3 sequences; about 45% were seen once. This chain links TRBV7-9 with TRBJ2-3, with D unclear. This TCR derives from an adult man with Graves' disease, either hyperthyroidism or ophthalmopathy (not recorded which). Material for sequencing was peripheral blood or thyroid tissue (not recorded which). The CDR3 is CASSLEPDTQYF. The CDR3 coding sequence is TGTGCCAGCAGCTTGGAACCGGATACGCAGTATTTT.